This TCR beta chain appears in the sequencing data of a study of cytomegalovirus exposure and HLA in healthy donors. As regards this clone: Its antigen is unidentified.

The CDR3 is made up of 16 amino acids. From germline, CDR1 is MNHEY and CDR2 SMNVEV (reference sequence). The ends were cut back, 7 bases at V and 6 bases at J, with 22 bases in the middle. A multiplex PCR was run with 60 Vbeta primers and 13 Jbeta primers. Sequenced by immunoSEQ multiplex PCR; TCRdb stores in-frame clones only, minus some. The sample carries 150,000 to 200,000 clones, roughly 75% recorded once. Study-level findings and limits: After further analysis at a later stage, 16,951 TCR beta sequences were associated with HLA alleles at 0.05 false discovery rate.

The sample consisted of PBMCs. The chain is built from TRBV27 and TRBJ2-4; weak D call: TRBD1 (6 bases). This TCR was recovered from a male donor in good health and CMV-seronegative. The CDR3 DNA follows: TGTGCCAGCACCCCTACCCTCACAGGGTCCAGAAACATTCAGTACTTC. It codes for CASTPTLTGSRNIQYF.